This T cell receptor beta chain was sequenced for a study of T cell responses to AZD1222 COVID-19 vaccine. A note on this clone: Its antigen is currently unknown.

The CDR3 length is 17 residues. Looked up from germline, CDR1 is KGHSH and CDR2 is LQKENI. V lost 3 bases to trimming and J lost 3 bases, with 17 bases between them. Study conclusions and caveats: Clonal diversity was possibly underestimated, and white British individuals and females predominated among donors. Repertoires were sampled only after the peak T cell response.

The protocol was immunoSEQ multiplex PCR, while the TCRdb copy is restricted to in-frame clones and leaves out a portion. The sample lists under 150,000 clones; roughly four fifths were seen once. The source was peripheral blood, collected on day 0 of MenACWY control vaccination. V and J are TRBV18 and TRBJ1-4, with D possibly matching TRBD1 (6 bases). The sequence came from an adult in good health. This CDR3 is CASSPGLYRVSNEKLFF. The CDR3 nucleotides read TGTGCCAGCTCACCGGGACTCTACAGGGTGTCTAATGAAAAACTGTTTTTT.